The sample holds a few counts of the clone carrying this T cell receptor (beta chain). This sample is drawn from a study of T cell changes during pregnancy in multiple sclerosis. Sequencing used immunoSEQ multiplex PCR; TCRdb keeps in-frame clones, though not all of them. The sample includes 40,000 to 60,000 clones, about 92% of them seen just once. J lost 0 bases, V lost 5 bases, and 7 bases had no gene match. The CDR3 loop spans 15 amino acids. In germline, CDR1 is SGHRS, CDR2 YFSETQ. The chain carries TRBV5-1 and TRBJ1-1; 7 nucleotides match TRBD1. This clonotype was sampled from a female donor with multiple sclerosis, enrolled in a pregnancy study. Sequenced here: CD4+ T cells from peripheral blood mononuclear cells, sampled before pregnancy. CDR3 region: CASSFSGGLNTEAFF. In DNA, the CDR3 is TGCGCCAGCAGTTTTTCAGGGGGGCTGAACACTGAAGCTTTCTTT. The complete variable domain, with remaining parts taken from reference TRBV5-1 and TRBJ1-1, reads KAGVTQTPRYLIKTRGQQVTLSCSPISGHRSVSWYQQTPGQGLQFLFEYFSETQRNKGNFPGRFSGRQFSNSRSEMNVSTLELGDSALYLCASSFSGGLNTEAFFGQGTRLTVV.